The 28 T cell receptor beta chains listed next were all sequenced from one sample in a study of blood T cell repertoires in COVID-19. Data came from immunoSEQ multiplex PCR; TCRdb stores just in-frame clones and leaves some out. Seen here are approximately 100,000 clones, approximately 85% observed once, and the top ten hold around an eighth. What was sequenced was peripheral blood. The receptors here all came from a human donor in a cohort sampled during active COVID-19.

V and J are TRBV27 and TRBJ2-1, with 12 nucleotides matching TRBD2. Germline V CDR1 and CDR2: MNHEY, SMNVEV (reference sequence). The CDR3 contains 15 residues. V shed 7 bases, J shed 8 bases, and the junction held 9 bases outside the gene matches. As DNA, the CDR3 is TGTGCCAGCACTCTAGCGGGGGGGTGGCCGGATGAGCAGTTCTTC. Protein sequence: CASTLAGGWPDEQFF.

This chain joins TRBV9 and TRBJ1-3; 7 bases fit TRBD1. V trimming: 3 bases; J trimming: 2 bases; junction bases outside the gene matches: 8. CDR1 and CDR2 from the germline V gene are SGDLS and YYNGEE. This CDR3 has 16 amino acids. The CDR3 nucleotides read TGTGCCAGCAGCGGGGGACAGTCAAGTCCTGGAAACACCATATATTTT. It translates to CASSGGQSSPGNTIYF.

CDR3 nucleotide sequence: TGTGCCAGCAGTCCGAGGGGGCTGGGGACTGAAGCTTTCTTT. As protein: CASSPRGLGTEAFF. The J gene is TRBJ1-1, the V gene TRBV27, with TRBD1 matching 7 bases. V dropped 5 bases and J dropped 5; count of bases not matched to a gene: 8. The germline V gene encodes CDR1 MNHEY and CDR2 SMNVEV (reference sequence). The CDR3 spans 14 residues.

This clone appeared a few times. The chain employs TRBV4-3 and TRBJ1-5; D is possibly TRBD1 (6 bases). The V end lost 1 base, the J end lost 2 bases, and 12 bases lay between the germline ends. The CDR3 has 16 amino acids. In germline, CDR1 is LGHNA, CDR2 YSLEER. The CDR3 sequence: CASSQGYNRGNQPQHF. As DNA, the CDR3 is TGCGCCAGCAGCCAAGGCTATAACAGGGGCAATCAGCCCCAGCATTTT.

The count of this clone is one. This rearrangement joins TRBV29-1 to TRBJ2-3, with 9 nucleotides matching TRBD2. The CDR3 has 16 residues. V lost 3 bases to trimming and J lost 1 base; unmatched junction nucleotides: 8. Germline V gives CDR1 SQVTM, CDR2 ANQGSEA. CDR3 in amino acids: CSVEGGGADGTDTQYF. Here the CDR3 DNA reads TGCAGCGTTGAGGGCGGGGGGGCGGATGGCACAGATACGCAGTATTTT.

This sequence joins TRBV28 and TRBJ2-1; 7 positions agree with TRBD1. The length of the CDR3 is 16 residues. In germline, CDR1 is MDHEN, CDR2 SYDVKM. The V and J ends lost 3 bases and 8 bases, in that order; junction bases with no gene match: 13. The CDR3: CASSFPDRRTWHEQFF. The CDR3 DNA sequence: TGTGCCAGCAGTTTTCCGGACAGGAGAACATGGCATGAGCAGTTCTTC.

The V gene is TRBV9, the J gene TRBJ2-5; 11 bases are a match to TRBD2. The CDR3 runs 18 residues. J gave up 5 bases and V 0 bases, and 12 bases lay outside the gene matches. Germline loops: CDR1 SGDLS, CDR2 YYNGEE. CDR3 sequence reads: CASSVALAGGTRPETQYF. CDR3 DNA: TGTGCCAGCAGCGTAGCCCTAGCGGGGGGAACCCGTCCGGAGACCCAGTACTTC.

The chain joins TRBV7-2 to TRBJ2-2; D not certain. The CDR3 totals 15 residues. V lost 1 base and J lost 4, with 10 bases in between. From germline, CDR1 is SGHTA and CDR2 FQGNSA. This CDR3 reads CASSLVGSGTGELFF. Written as DNA, the CDR3 is TGTGCCAGCAGCTTAGTGGGCTCTGGCACCGGGGAGCTGTTTTTT.

The V and J genes are TRBV6-5 and TRBJ1-2; the D is unclear. This CDR3 is built from 15 residues. Trimming left V 6 bases short and J 2 bases short, with 16 bases between. Per the germline V gene, CDR1 is MNHEY and CDR2 is SVGAGI. CDR3 coding DNA: TGTGCCAGCAGACCAAATCAACCAGTGAACTATGGCTACACCTTC. Protein: CASRPNQPVNYGYTF.

The chain joins TRBV3-1 (or the pseudogene TRBV3-2) to TRBJ2-5; 10 nucleotides agree with TRBD2. This CDR3 comprises 16 residues. After removal of 0 bases from V and 2 bases from J, the junction contained 3 bases not matched to a gene. Looked up from germline, CDR1 is LGHDT and CDR2 is YNNKEL (reference sequence). DNA of the CDR3: TGTGCCAGCAGCCAAGAAGCGGGGGGGTGGCAAGAGACCCAGTACTTC. Its protein is CASSQEAGGWQETQYF.

This clone was seen just once. The chain employs TRBV9 and TRBJ2-5; 13 nucleotides align to TRBD2. This CDR3 has 16 amino acids. Germline lookup yields CDR1 SGDLS and CDR2 YYNGEE. Trimming removed 5 bases from V and 5 bases from J; junction bases left unmatched: 9. The CDR3 sequence is CASSSTSGGAWETQYF. The CDR3 nucleotides are TGTGCCAGCAGTTCCACTAGCGGGGGGGCATGGGAGACCCAGTACTTC.

V and J are TRBV12-5 and TRBJ2-5, with TRBD2 matching over 10 bases. The germline CDR1 and CDR2 sequences are LGHNT and FRNRAP. Trimming at V came to 2 bases and at J to 1 base, leaving 4 bases not matched to a gene. The CDR3 contains 16 residues. In nucleotides, the CDR3 is TGTGCTAGTGGTTTGAGGCTAGCGGGGGTCCAAGAGACCCAGTACTTC. Its protein product is CASGLRLAGVQETQYF. Complete variable domain (other parts from reference TRBV12-5 and TRBJ2-5): DARVTQTPRHKVTEMGQEVTMRCQPILGHNTVFWYRQTMMQGLELLAYFRNRAPLDDSGMPKDRFSAEMPDATLATLKIQPSEPRDSAVYFCASGLRLAGVQETQYFGPGTRLLVL.

V gene TRBV9 combines with J gene TRBJ2-1, with a tentative D call TRBD1 (5 bases). Trimming shortened V by 0 bases and J by 5 bases, and 9 bases separated the two germline ends. The CDR3 is made up of 14 amino acids. Germline V CDR1 and CDR2: SGDLS, YYNGEE. CDR3 amino acids: CASSVGGLNNEQFF. The DNA of the CDR3 is TGTGCCAGCAGCGTAGGGGGCTTGAACAATGAGCAGTTCTTC.

The J gene is TRBJ2-1, the V gene TRBV30; 10 bases map to TRBD1. The CDR3 spans 15 residues. Germline V gene data show CDR1 as GTSNPN and CDR2 as SVGIG (reference sequence). Trimming cost V 2 bases and J 5 bases; bases outside gene matches: 6. The CDR3 is CAWSPGQGRHNEQFF. CDR3 bases: TGTGCCTGGAGTCCGGGACAGGGGAGGCACAATGAGCAGTTCTTC.

The rearrangement links TRBV19 to TRBJ2-3, with 10 nucleotides matching TRBD2. CDR1 and CDR2 from the germline V gene are LNHDA and SQIVND (reference sequence). CDR3 length equals 17 residues. Germline trimming cut 4 bases from V and 4 bases from J; bases unmatched to any gene: 11. The CDR3 DNA reads TGTGCCAGTAGTACCCCAGCGGGGGGGCAGGATCCAGATACGCAGTATTTT. Its protein product is CASSTPAGGQDPDTQYF.

The chain recombines TRBV12-3 or TRBV12-4 with TRBJ2-1; tentative D call: TRBD1 (6 bases). Deletions cut 6 bases from V and 9 bases from J, with 15 bases between. CDR3 length: 13 amino acids. CDR3 sequence: CASRRNTGIEQFF. The CDR3 nucleotides are TGTGCCAGCAGACGAAATACAGGGATTGAGCAGTTCTTC.

V and J are TRBV29-1 and TRBJ2-2, with 7 positions matching TRBD1. CDR1 is SQVTM and CDR2 is ANQGSEA in the germline V gene. V lost 0 bases and J lost 3; bases outside the gene matches: 4. The CDR3 sequence is 15 residues long. In DNA form, the CDR3 reads TGCAGCGTTGAAGATCGGGACAGCTACACCGGGGAGCTGTTTTTT. Translated: CSVEDRDSYTGELFF.

The chain couples TRBV6-2 or TRBV6-3 to TRBJ1-3; D possibly corresponds to TRBD1 (6 bases). V was cut by 1 base and J by 4 bases, with 14 bases left in between. Per germline, CDR1 MNHEY and CDR2 SVGEGT. This CDR3 comprises 16 residues. CDR3 sequence reads: CASSYFPRGPGNTIYF. As DNA, the CDR3 is TGTGCCAGCAGTTACTTTCCCAGGGGACCCGGAAACACCATATATTTT.

The gene calls are TRBV28 and TRBJ2-7; no firm D call. The CDR3 runs 16 residues. The ends were cut back, 5 bases at V and 0 bases at J, with 17 bases in the middle. The V gene's germline CDR1 is MDHEN and CDR2 SYDVKM. The CDR3 is CASSPSGGLSSYEQYF. CDR3 nucleotide sequence: TGTGCCAGCAGTCCCTCCGGTGGGCTGAGCTCCTACGAGCAGTACTTC.

The rearrangement joins TRBV6-5 to TRBJ1-6, with a tentative D call TRBD1 (6 bases). In germline, CDR1 is MNHEY, CDR2 SVGAGI. V lost 11 bases and J 7 bases, leaving 21 bases between the germline ends. CDR3 length: 15 amino acids. DNA of the CDR3: TGTGCCTTAGTCCAACCAGGGCAGGGGAATTCACCCCTCCACTTT. Its translation: CALVQPGQGNSPLHF.

The CDR3 reads CASSQVLAGGSLAWYEQYF. CDR3 nucleotides: TGCGCCAGCAGCCAAGTTTTAGCGGGGGGGTCTCTGGCTTGGTACGAGCAGTACTTC. The chain joins TRBV4-3 to TRBJ2-7; 11 nucleotides match TRBD2. CDR3 length equals 19 residues. Unmatched junction bases numbered 15, after V lost 1 base and J lost 4 bases. Germline V gene lookup returns CDR1 LGHNA and CDR2 YSLEER.

J is TRBJ2-5 and V is TRBV6-1; D unclear. Germline CDR1 and CDR2: MNHNS and SASEGT. The CDR3 runs 15 residues. Trimming stripped 0 bases from V and 5 bases from J, with 13 bases between. The CDR3 region is CASSEALRTHETQYF. The CDR3 bases are TGTGCCAGCAGTGAAGCGCTCCGAACTCATGAGACCCAGTACTTC.

The V gene is TRBV3-1 (or the pseudogene TRBV3-2), the J gene TRBJ1-2, with D possibly matching TRBD1 (6 bases). The CDR3 contains 16 residues. The germline V gene encodes CDR1 LGHDT and CDR2 YNNKEL (reference sequence). The germline V and J ends were trimmed by 0 bases and 4 bases, with 15 bases remaining between them. The CDR3 nucleotides read TGTGCCAGCAGCCAAGATGACGGGGGGCTGGGCTATGGCTACACCTTC. Its protein is CASSQDDGGLGYGYTF.

The chain joins TRBV19 to TRBJ2-5; the D gene is possibly TRBD2 (6 bases). The germline V gene encodes CDR1 LNHDA and CDR2 SQIVND (reference sequence). Trimming pared 1 base from V and 4 bases from J, leaving 13 bases between. The CDR3 covers 15 residues. The CDR3 protein is CASSIASGDAETQYF. The CDR3 DNA sequence: TGTGCCAGTAGTATAGCCTCGGGAGACGCAGAGACCCAGTACTTC.

This clone was seen once. The V and J genes are TRBV27 and TRBJ2-7, with 7 bases matching TRBD2. CDR3 size: 15 residues. V shed 6 bases and J 2 bases; nucleotides not matched to a gene: 10. Germline CDR1 is MNHEY and CDR2 is SMNVEV (reference sequence). In DNA form, the CDR3 reads TGTGCCAGCAGCACCCCTGGCGGGGGTGCCTACGAGCAGTACTTC. Translation: CASSTPGGGAYEQYF.

The rearrangement joins TRBV9 to TRBJ2-7; 10 nucleotides align to TRBD1. The germline V gene encodes CDR1 SGDLS and CDR2 YYNGEE. This CDR3 is built from 15 residues. With V trimmed by 4 bases and J by 4 bases, 8 bases remained unmatched. This CDR3 is CASSLAGQGHYEQYF. Written as DNA, the CDR3 is TGTGCCAGCAGCTTAGCGGGACAGGGGCATTACGAGCAGTACTTC.

The chain employs TRBV5-1 and TRBJ2-3, with a tentative D call TRBD1 (5 bases). The V end was cut by 7 bases, the J end by 1 base, with 19 bases between. This CDR3 spans 16 amino acids. Germline V CDR1 and CDR2: SGHRS, YFSETQ. CDR3 sequence reads: CASWGRAGAGTDTQYF. The CDR3 bases are TGCGCCAGCTGGGGCCGGGCCGGTGCGGGCACAGATACGCAGTATTTT.

The chain uses TRBV21-1 and TRBJ2-6; TRBD1 is the table's D call, not checked against the DNA. TRBV21-1 is recorded as a pseudogene. This CDR3 contains 14 residues. The CDR3 nucleotides are TGTGCCAGCAGCAACAACTCTGGGGCCAACGTCCTGACTTTC. It encodes CASSNNSGANVLTF.